The entry below describes one TCR beta chain. The data originate from a study of blood T cell repertoires in COVID-19. Looking at the study overall: The origin of the acute and convalescent COVID-19 samples was the United States, Italy and Spain. Nucleic acid was either cDNA or gDNA, and it came from T cells, B-cell-depleted T cells, or PBMCs.

Original handling: Reference gene primer amplification gave nucleated cell count estimates. The method was immunoSEQ multiplex PCR; TCRdb's version includes in-frame clones alone and lacks a portion of them. That table furnishes V, J and clone size, whereas the DNA furnished D and trimming. The table records over 150,000 clones, more than 85% of them present only once. Seattle cases were enrolled at active infection and followed longitudinally. The germline V gene has CDR1 LGHDT and CDR2 YNNKEL (reference sequence). V shed 4 bases, J shed 5 bases, and the junction held 1 base outside the gene matches. The CDR3 has 13 residues.

Sequenced sample: peripheral blood. The receptor's source is a man aged 60-69 years with COVID-19, enrolled during active disease. The gene calls are TRBV3-1 (or the pseudogene TRBV3-2) and TRBJ2-5, with 10 bases aligning to TRBD1. The CDR3 protein is CASSPGQGETQYF. CDR3 nucleotide sequence: TGTGCCAGCAGCCCGGGACAGGGGGAGACCCAGTACTTC.